This T cell receptor beta chain was identified during a study of T cells in Graves' hyperthyroidism and ophthalmopathy. Study context: The initial diagnosis was the point when peripheral blood was collected, ahead of any treatment.

The J segment lost 8 bases and the V segment lost 3 bases, leaving 7 bases of the junction unmatched. CDR3 length: 14 amino acids. The CDR3 regions of TCR beta were amplified from RNA transcripts. First-round RT-PCR of the TCR CDR3 relied on the HTBI primer set. A single record per CDR3 protein comes from TCRdb applying MiXCR to the multiplex PCR reads. This table has about 590,000 distinct CDR3 sequences, approximately 15% appearing once. Patients were excluded for uncontrolled infection, other autoimmune disease, pregnancy or lactation. The sample holds many counts of this clonotype. Input material: blood. The clonotype was recovered from a woman younger than 30 with Graves' ophthalmopathy. This rearrangement joins TRBV12-3 or TRBV12-4 to TRBJ1-1; TRBD1 matches at 9 bases. CDR3 protein: CASSFEQGAPEAFF. The CDR3 nucleotides are TGTGCCAGCAGTTTCGAACAGGGGGCCCCAGAAGCTTTCTTT.